This T cell receptor beta chain is from a study of blood T cell repertoires in COVID-19. Study-wide background: The analysed material was cDNA or gDNA that came from T cells, B-cell-depleted T cells, or PBMCs.

Using immunoSEQ multiplex PCR, the repertoire was profiled, and TCRdb retains in-frame clones only, with some absent. The table shows a few hundred thousand clones, with around 87% occurring only once. CDR3 length: 13 residues. Germline V gives CDR1 SNHLY, CDR2 FYNNEI. V lost 3 bases and J lost 6, with 8 bases in between. Donors were grouped by their self-reported clinical history. This chain links TRBV2 with TRBJ2-2; D call uncertain. Material: PBMCs or T cells enriched from blood (not recorded which). This receptor was obtained from a man between 40 and 49 years old in a cohort exposed to, infected with or recovered from COVID-19 (not recorded which). This CDR3 is CASSDSLAGELFF. CDR3 coding DNA: TGTGCCAGCAGTGATTCGCTAGCCGGGGAGCTGTTTTTT.